This TCR beta chain was recovered during a study of PD-1 blockade in classical Hodgkin lymphoma. Concerning this clone itself: Antigen specificity is unknown.

Indicated time point: cycle 4 day 1 (C4D1), after six to seven weeks of nivolumab. Exposure to brentuximab vedotin varied, and each patient had relapsed following autologous stem cell transplantation. Complete response, partial response or progressive disease was each patient's best response. The method was immunoSEQ multiplex PCR; TCRdb's version includes in-frame clones alone and lacks a portion of them. The sample lists roughly 60,000 clones, more than 80% occurring once. Whole-study findings and limits: Only CD4+ TCR diversity, not CD8+, had risen significantly by C4D1. Prior therapy or disease activity may underlie the repertoire differences, whose causes remain undefined.

This CDR3 region has 15 residues. V gave up 3 bases and J gave up 1 base, with 10 bases separating them. The V gene's germline CDR1 is KGHSH and CDR2 LQKENI. The sequencing used peripheral blood mononuclear cells (PBMCs), collected before the fourth cycle of nivolumab. This clonotype originated in a human donor with classical Hodgkin lymphoma. The chain uses TRBV18 and TRBJ1-3; no definite D call. In nucleotides, the CDR3 is TGTGCCAGCTCACCTGAGGTTTCTTCTGGAAACACCATATATTTT. This sequence encodes CASSPEVSSGNTIYF.